These 24 T cell receptor beta chains originate from one sample sequenced in a study of blood T cell repertoires in COVID-19. The table came from immunoSEQ multiplex PCR; TCRdb's copy has only in-frame clones and leaves some out. Counted here are 150,000 to 200,000 clones, approximately 80% occurring once; the ten biggest clones make up roughly 9.6%. Sequencing was done on a sample of PBMCs or T cells enriched from blood (not recorded which). All receptors come from a man in his forties or fifties who had recovered from COVID-19.

The chain employs TRBV7-2 and TRBJ2-7, with D possibly being TRBD1 (5 bases). In germline, CDR1 is SGHTA, CDR2 FQGNSA. The CDR3 has 14 amino acids. V was cut by 0 bases and J by 3 bases, with 9 bases left in between. For the CDR3, the DNA is TGTGCCAGCAGCTTAGCCCTCGACAGCTACGAGCAGTACTTC. It specifies CASSLALDSYEQYF. Combining the CDR3 with reference TRBV7-2 and TRBJ2-7 gives the whole variable domain GAGVSQSPSNKVTEKGKDVELRCDPISGHTALYWYRQSLGQGLEFLIYFQGNSAPDKSGLPSDRFSAERTGGSVSTLTIQRTQQEDSAVYLCASSLALDSYEQYFGPGTRLTVT.

This sequence joins TRBV30 and TRBJ1-1; no reliable D call. There are 11 residues in the CDR3. Germline values: CDR1 GTSNPN, CDR2 SVGIG (reference sequence). Trimming took 0 bases from V and 6 from J, leaving 5 bases between them. The CDR3 DNA reads as TGTGCCTGGAGTGTACAGTCTGAAGCTTTCTTT. Protein product: CAWSVQSEAFF.

CDR3 in DNA: TGCAGCGTTGCTGGGGAGATAGACTATGGCTACACCTTC. Its protein is CSVAGEIDYGYTF. The rearrangement uses TRBV29-1 and TRBJ1-2, with unresolved D. Germline V CDR1 and CDR2: SQVTM, ANQGSEA. V was shortened by 4 bases and J by 3 bases, with 12 bases between the two germline ends. CDR3 length: 13 amino acids.

The gene calls are TRBV6-5 and TRBJ1-5; the match to TRBD1 covers 11 bases. V was pared by 5 bases and J by 6 bases, with 6 bases of the junction left unmatched. CDR3 length: 15 residues. CDR1 and CDR2 from the germline V gene are MNHEY and SVGAGI. CDR3 DNA sequence: TGTGCCAGCAGTCCCGGGACAGGGGGGCGTCAGCCCCAGCATTTT. Its translation: CASSPGTGGRQPQHF.

CDR3 amino acids: CASTSVGTPLGNTIYF. CDR3 in DNA: TGTGCCAGCACCTCAGTCGGGACACCGCTCGGAAACACCATATATTTT. The chain links TRBV7-9 to TRBJ1-3; possible D gene TRBD1, 6 bases. Germline values: CDR1 SEHNR, CDR2 FQNEAQ (reference sequence). V lost 7 bases and J 4 bases, leaving 20 bases between the germline ends. The CDR3 extends over 16 amino acids. The variable domain in full, completed from reference TRBV7-9 and TRBJ1-3, reads DTGVSQNPRHKITKRGQNVTFRCDPISEHNRLYWYRQTLGQGPEFLTYFQNEAQLEKSRLLSDRFSAERPKGSFSTLEIQRTEQGDSAMYLCASTSVGTPLGNTIYFGEGSWLTVV.

This chain connects TRBV6-6 to TRBJ2-1; 11 bases match TRBD2. Germline V lookup: CDR1 MNHNY, CDR2 SVGAGI (reference sequence). The length of the CDR3 is 17 residues. V lost 5 bases to trimming and J lost 9 bases; unmatched junction nucleotides: 15. This CDR3 is CASSPENWGLAVLEQFF. The CDR3 nucleotides read TGTGCCAGCAGTCCCGAAAATTGGGGACTAGCGGTACTTGAGCAGTTCTTC.

V usage is TRBV7-6 and J usage is TRBJ2-3, with a weak D call TRBD2 (5 bases). Looked up from germline, CDR1 is SGHVS and CDR2 is FNYEAQ. This CDR3 contains 17 residues. Trimming removed 5 bases at V and 2 bases at J, with 20 bases between. The CDR3 bases are TGTGCCAGCAGCCTCCTTTCCGGGGTTACCGACACAGATACGCAGTATTTT. Translation: CASSLLSGVTDTDTQYF.

In its sample, this clone was seen once. V is TRBV23-1 and J is TRBJ2-3; 7 bases fit TRBD2. TRBV23-1 is sorted into the ORF group, with uncertain function. The CDR3 length is 18 residues. Germline trimming cut 10 bases from V and 4 bases from J; bases unmatched to any gene: 23. CDR3 coding DNA: TGCGCCAAGACACGGCAAGGCGGGAGCGGTAGTGTAGCAGATACGCAGTATTTT. Its translation is CAKTRQGGSGSVADTQYF.

The V call is TRBV9, the J call TRBJ1-1; D remains ambiguous. Germline CDR1 is SGDLS and CDR2 is YYNGEE. Trimming stripped 0 bases from V and 5 bases from J, with 11 bases between. This CDR3 comprises 14 residues. As DNA, the CDR3 is TGTGCCAGCAGCGTAGGCGTGGAGTCGACTGAAGCTTTCTTT. Its protein product is CASSVGVESTEAFF.

The CDR3 region is CASSQDRGTEAFF. The CDR3 DNA reads TGTGCCAGCAGCCAAGACAGGGGTACTGAAGCTTTCTTT. This chain connects TRBV11-2 to TRBJ1-1, with 8 bases aligning to TRBD1. V gave up 5 bases and J gave up 5 bases; unmatched junction bases: 4. CDR1 and CDR2 from the germline V gene are SGHAT and FQNNGV. This CDR3 is 13 amino acids long.

This chain joins TRBV5-1 and TRBJ2-5; D might be TRBD2 (7 bases). The germline gives CDR1 SGHRS, CDR2 YFSETQ. This CDR3 contains 15 residues. Trimming pared 0 bases from V and 5 bases from J, leaving 14 bases between. The chain's CDR3 is CASSLVRGAEETQYF. DNA of the CDR3: TGCGCCAGCAGCTTGGTACGGGGGGCGGAGGAGACCCAGTACTTC.

This clone was found once. This sequence joins TRBV5-4 and TRBJ1-6; 9 bases align to TRBD1. The V gene end was trimmed by 4 bases and the J gene end by 8 bases; junction bases not matched to a gene: 7. The CDR3 totals 15 residues. CDR1 SGHNT and CDR2 YYREEE come from the germline V gene (reference sequence). The CDR3 sequence is CASSRGDRADSPLHF. The CDR3 nucleotides read TGTGCCAGCAGCAGGGGGGACAGGGCGGATTCACCCCTCCACTTT.

The V gene is TRBV6-5, the J gene TRBJ2-7, with D maybe TRBD1 (6 bases). V was trimmed by 8 bases and J by 4 bases, leaving 18 bases between them. Germline assignment: CDR1 MNHEY and CDR2 SVGAGI. The CDR3 has 14 amino acids. Written as DNA, the CDR3 is TGTGCCAGCTCCGTCCCGGGACAAAAATACGAGCAGTACTTC. Encoded protein: CASSVPGQKYEQYF.

The genes are TRBV7-3 and TRBJ2-5; no definite D call. The germline CDR1 and CDR2 sequences are SGHTA and FQGTGA. This CDR3 has 15 amino acids. V was cut by 0 bases and J by 1 base, with 9 bases left in between. DNA of the CDR3: TGTGCCAGCAGCTTAACTTCAGGAACCCAAGAGACCCAGTACTTC. It codes for CASSLTSGTQETQYF. The full variable domain, completed using reference TRBV7-3 and TRBJ2-5, is GAGVSQTPSNKVTEKGKYVELRCDPISGHTALYWYRQSLGQGPEFLIYFQGTGAADDSGLPNDRFFAVRPEGSVSTLKIQRTERGDSAVYLCASSLTSGTQETQYFGPGTRLLVL.

This chain uses TRBV28 with TRBJ1-6; 10 nucleotides match TRBD1. V was pared by 5 bases and J by 8 bases, with 3 bases of the junction left unmatched. The germline CDR1 and CDR2 sequences are MDHEN and SYDVKM. This CDR3 spans 14 amino acids. DNA for the CDR3: TGTGCCAGCAGTCCGGGACAGGGGTATTCACCCCTCCACTTT. This translates into CASSPGQGYSPLHF.

The chain combines TRBV20-1 with TRBJ1-3, with D possibly being TRBD1 (5 bases). The CDR3 runs 13 residues. V lost 3 bases and J lost 1, with 7 bases in between. The V gene's germline CDR1 is DFQATT and CDR2 SNEGSKA (reference sequence). The chain's CDR3 is CSASQGSGNTIYF. CDR3 nucleotide sequence: TGCAGTGCTAGTCAGGGTTCTGGAAACACCATATATTTT.

The chain couples TRBV3-1 (or the pseudogene TRBV3-2) to TRBJ2-4; D might be TRBD2 (5 bases). Germline V gene data show CDR1 as LGHDT and CDR2 as YNNKEL (reference sequence). The germline V and J ends were trimmed by 4 bases and 9 bases, with 19 bases remaining between them. This CDR3 contains 15 residues. CDR3 sequence: CASSLEPGLGGIQYF. The CDR3 region has the DNA TGTGCCAGCAGCCTGGAACCGGGCCTCGGAGGCATTCAGTACTTC.

With regard to this clone: Additional DNA sequences in this sample encode the identical CDR3. The J gene is TRBJ1-2, the V gene TRBV3-1 (or the pseudogene TRBV3-2); D is uncertain. CDR3 length: 12 residues. The V gene lost 3 bases and the J gene lost 4 bases, with 6 bases spanning the gap. Germline lookup yields CDR1 LGHDT and CDR2 YNNKEL (reference sequence). For the CDR3, the DNA is TGTGCCAGCAGCCAGGGCCCCTATGGCTACACCTTC. Protein product: CASSQGPYGYTF.

The rearrangement links TRBV10-3 to TRBJ2-7, with 11 bases aligning to TRBD1. The germline CDR1 and CDR2 sequences are ENHRY and SYGVKD. The CDR3 runs 14 residues. The V and J ends lost 6 bases and 4 bases, in that order; junction bases with no gene match: 5. Written as DNA, the CDR3 is TGTGCCATCAGGGACAGGGGGCGCGAATACGAGCAGTACTTC. Its translation: CAIRDRGREYEQYF.

The chain has TRBV21-1 and TRBJ2-4; TRBD2, the D gene given by the table, was not confirmed from the DNA. TRBV21-1 is a listed pseudogene. The CDR3 extends over 17 amino acids. CDR3 sequence reads: CASSKFPIATAKNIQYF. In DNA form, the CDR3 reads TGTGCCAGCAGCAAATTCCCTATCGCAACCGCCAAAAACATTCAGTACTTC.

The genes are TRBV5-1 and TRBJ2-3; possible D gene TRBD2, 6 bases. V was cut by 5 bases and J by 2 bases, with 12 bases left in between. This CDR3 region has 14 residues. Germline V lookup: CDR1 SGHRS, CDR2 YFSETQ. Here the CDR3 DNA reads TGCGCCAGCAGGGAGGGGAGTTACACAGATACGCAGTATTTT. Translation gives CASREGSYTDTQYF.

The chain has TRBV3-1 (or the pseudogene TRBV3-2) and TRBJ2-1; D gene unclear. The CDR3 consists of 15 residues. The germline V gene encodes CDR1 LGHDT and CDR2 YNNKEL (reference sequence). V was clipped by 0 bases and J by 6 bases, with 12 bases between them. The CDR3 DNA reads as TGTGCCAGCAGCCAAGATGGGCAATACCTCAATGAGCAGTTCTTC. It encodes CASSQDGQYLNEQFF.

The rearrangement uses TRBV29-1 and TRBJ2-2; 11 bases fit TRBD1. Trimming took 3 bases from V and 6 from J; bases not matched to a gene: 6. The CDR3 consists of 15 residues. The germline V gene encodes CDR1 SQVTM and CDR2 ANQGSEA. The CDR3 sequence: CSVDSLDRGPGELFF. CDR3 nucleotides: TGCAGCGTTGACTCTCTGGACAGGGGGCCCGGGGAGCTGTTTTTT.

The chain is built from TRBV28 and TRBJ2-7, with 7 bases aligning to TRBD2. The V and J ends lost 3 bases and 1 base, in that order; junction bases with no gene match: 6. CDR1 MDHEN and CDR2 SYDVKM come from the germline V gene. This CDR3 region has 15 residues. In DNA form, the CDR3 reads TGTGCCAGCAGTTTTACGGCTAGCGGTTCCTACGAGCAGTACTTC. Translation: CASSFTASGSYEQYF.